The sequence of this T cell receptor (beta chain) was determined in a study of T-cell memory formation after mild COVID-19. V dropped 5 bases and J dropped 2 bases, with 13 bases sitting between them. The CDR3 loop spans 15 amino acids. This clonotype has just one count. Its target is unknown. Study results and limitations: Pre-infection memory held some responding clones, suggesting pre-existing cross-reactive T cells responded. Clones shrinking from day 15 to 85 showed even CD4/CD8 mixes; later expanders tilted CD4+.

One entry per CDR3 protein, called by TCRdb with MiXCR from the 5' RACE reads. The top ten clones hold about a fifth of a sample with fewer than 400,000 distinct CDR3 sequences, about 16% of them seen once. The rearrangement joins TRBV12-3 or TRBV12-4 to TRBJ1-5; tentative D call: TRBD1 (5 bases). This TCR derives from a man aged 18 to 29 who had mild COVID-19 (a few samples of this study predate the infection). Cell type and time point are not known. Sample: PBMCs or a T cell subset sorted from them (not recorded which). CDR3 sequence: CASSLGDLGNQPQHF. The CDR3 DNA follows: TGTGCCAGCAGTCTGGGGGACCTCGGCAATCAGCCCCAGCATTTT.